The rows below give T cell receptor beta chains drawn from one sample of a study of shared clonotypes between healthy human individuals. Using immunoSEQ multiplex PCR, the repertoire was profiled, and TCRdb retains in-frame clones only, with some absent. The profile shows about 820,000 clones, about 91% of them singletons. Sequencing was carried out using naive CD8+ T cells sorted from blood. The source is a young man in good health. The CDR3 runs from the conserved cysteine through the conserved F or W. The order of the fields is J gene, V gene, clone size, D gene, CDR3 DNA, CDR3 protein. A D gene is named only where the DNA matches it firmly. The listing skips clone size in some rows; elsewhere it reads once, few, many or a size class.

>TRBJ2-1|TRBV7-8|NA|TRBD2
TGTGCCAGCAGCTCGGGAGGGTATGTAGGTGAGCAGTTCTTC
CASSSGGYVGEQFF
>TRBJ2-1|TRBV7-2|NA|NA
TGTGCCAGCAGCCGCCCAAACGACAATGAGCAGTTCTTC
CASSRPNDNEQFF
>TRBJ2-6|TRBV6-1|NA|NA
TGTGCAACAGGTGGTGGGGCCAACGTCCTGACTTTC
CATGGGANVLTF
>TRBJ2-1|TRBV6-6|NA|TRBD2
TGTGCCAGCAGTTTACCCGGGACTAGCGGAAGTTCTGGGTTCTTC
CASSLPGTSGSSGFF
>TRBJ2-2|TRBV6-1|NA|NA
TGTGCCAGCAGTGAAGTACAGAACACCGGGGAGCTGTTTTTT
CASSEVQNTGELFF
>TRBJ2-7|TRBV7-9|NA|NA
TGTGCCAGCAGCTTAGAGGGGGACTCGGCCTACGAGCAGTACTTC
CASSLEGDSAYEQYF
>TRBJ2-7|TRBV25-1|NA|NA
TGTGCCAGCAGCGGTTTAACTACATTATACGAGCAGTACTTC
CASSGLTTLYEQYF
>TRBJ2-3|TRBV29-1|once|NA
TGCAGCGTTGAAGATTCCACAGATACGCAGTATTTT
CSVEDSTDTQYF
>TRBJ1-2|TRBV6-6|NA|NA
TGTGCCAGCAGTTACCATCAGGACGGAAGCTATGGCTACACCTTC
CASSYHQDGSYGYTF
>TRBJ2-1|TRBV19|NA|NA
TGTGCCACTGCGCCGGGAGTCGCTGAGCAGTTCTTC
CATAPGVAEQFF
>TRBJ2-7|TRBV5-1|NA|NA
TGCGCCAGCAGTATAGAGGGGTACGAGCAGTACTTC
CASSIEGYEQYF
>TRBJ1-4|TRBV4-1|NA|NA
TGCGCCAGCAGCCAAGTTCCAATCGTCACGGGGGGCACTAATGAAAAACTGTTTTTT
CASSQVPIVTGGTNEKLFF
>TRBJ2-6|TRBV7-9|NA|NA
TGTGCCAGCAGCCCTCCCGATCAGGTCTCTGGGGCCAACGTCCTGACTTTC
CASSPPDQVSGANVLTF